This T cell receptor (beta chain) came from a study of T cells after yellow fever vaccination. General study findings and limits: Peaking faster, on day 5 versus 15, the secondary response was nonetheless weaker.

TCRdb analysed the 5' RACE reads with MiXCR anew, one entry per CDR3 protein. The sample includes more than 450,000 distinct CDR3 sequences, 21% of them seen just once. Only a few counts were recorded for this clonotype. Its antigen is currently unknown. Germline values: CDR1 SEHNR, CDR2 FQNEAQ (reference sequence). The CDR3 contains 17 residues. The V and J ends lost 7 bases and 1 base, in that order; junction bases with no gene match: 6. Sample: PBMCs, taken approximately 22 days after the first yellow fever vaccination. The clonotype was recovered from a man aged 18 to 29 who received the YFV17D yellow fever vaccine. The V gene is TRBV7-9, the J gene TRBJ2-2, with 13 bases matching TRBD2. CDR3 amino acids: CASKLAGGPVNTGELFF. The CDR3 DNA reads as TGTGCCAGCAAACTAGCGGGGGGGCCTGTGAACACCGGGGAGCTGTTTTTT.